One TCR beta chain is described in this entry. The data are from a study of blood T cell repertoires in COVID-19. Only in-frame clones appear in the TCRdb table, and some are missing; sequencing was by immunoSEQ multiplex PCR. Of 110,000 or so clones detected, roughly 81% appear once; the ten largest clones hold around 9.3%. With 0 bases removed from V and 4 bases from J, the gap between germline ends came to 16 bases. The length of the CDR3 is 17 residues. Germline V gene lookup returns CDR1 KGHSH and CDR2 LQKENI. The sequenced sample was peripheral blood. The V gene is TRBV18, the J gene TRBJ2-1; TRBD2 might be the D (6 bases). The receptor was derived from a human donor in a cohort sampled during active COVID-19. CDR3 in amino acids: CASSPPPPGARYNEQFF. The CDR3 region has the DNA TGTGCCAGCTCACCACCCCCCCCGGGAGCAAGGTACAATGAGCAGTTCTTC. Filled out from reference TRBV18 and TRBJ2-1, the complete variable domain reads NAGVMQNPRHLVRRRGQEARLRCSPMKGHSHVYWYRQLPEEGLKFMVYLQKENIIDESGMPKERFSAEFPKEGPSILRIQQVVRGDSAAYFCASSPPPPGARYNEQFFGPGTRLTVL.